These 29 T cell receptor beta chains share one sample of origin, sequenced in a study of blood T cell repertoires in COVID-19. Sequenced by immunoSEQ multiplex PCR; TCRdb stores in-frame clones only, minus some. The data hold over 250,000 clones, with approximately 86% observed a single time. Material: PBMCs or T cells enriched from blood (not recorded which). These TCRs come from a woman aged 30 to 39 who had recovered from COVID-19.

V is TRBV14 and J is TRBJ1-2, with unresolved D. Per germline, CDR1 SGHDN and CDR2 FVKESK. With 5 bases removed from V and 1 base from J, the gap between germline ends came to 20 bases. CDR3 length equals 17 residues. Here the CDR3 reads CASSFIRSGRYNYGYTF. The CDR3 region has the DNA TGTGCCAGCAGCTTCATTCGGTCGGGGAGGTATAACTATGGCTACACCTTC.

The chain joins TRBV11-3 to TRBJ1-6; TRBD1 matches at 7 bases. The germline gives CDR1 SGHNT, CDR2 YENEEA. This CDR3 contains 14 residues. Germline trimming cut 5 bases from V and 5 bases from J; bases unmatched to any gene: 3. The CDR3 loop reads CASSVDRDNSPLHF. CDR3 sequence (DNA): TGTGCCAGCAGCGTCGACAGGGATAATTCACCCCTCCACTTT.

The CDR3 DNA reads as TGTGCCAGCAGCTCAGGAATCTCCGAAGCTTTCTTT. As protein: CASSSGISEAFF. The chain carries TRBV12-3 or TRBV12-4 and TRBJ1-1; D is unclear. Trimming cost V 6 bases and J 8 bases, with 13 bases left between them. This CDR3 has 12 residues.

The genes are TRBV3-1 (or the pseudogene TRBV3-2) and TRBJ2-5; D gene uncertain. CDR3 length: 15 residues. The V gene lost 4 bases and the J gene lost 0 bases, with 12 bases spanning the gap. CDR1 and CDR2 (germline): LGHDT, YNNKEL (reference sequence). CDR3 nucleotides: TGTGCCAGCAGCCCGGCCGACTGGTACCAAGAGACCCAGTACTTC. It is translated as CASSPADWYQETQYF.

This clone has just a few counts. The chain recombines TRBV7-2 with TRBJ2-3; the match to TRBD2 covers 9 bases. The CDR3 length is 16 residues. The germline gives CDR1 SGHTA, CDR2 FQGNSA. V lost 5 bases, J lost 8 bases, and 14 bases stayed unmatched. CDR3 amino acids: CASSPGLSGGWGTQYF. Here the CDR3 DNA reads TGTGCCAGCAGCCCGGGACTCAGCGGGGGGTGGGGTACGCAGTATTTT.

The chain is built from TRBV7-9 and TRBJ2-2; 7 bases align to TRBD1. CDR3 length equals 14 residues. V shed 7 bases, J shed 1 base, and the junction held 3 bases outside the gene matches. CDR1 is SEHNR, CDR2 FQNEAQ, per germline (reference sequence). DNA for the CDR3: TGTGCCAGCATCCGGACAGGGAACACCGGGGAGCTGTTTTTT. It yields the protein CASIRTGNTGELFF.

This sequence joins TRBV7-6 and TRBJ2-2, with D tentatively TRBD2 (5 bases). V was trimmed by 1 base and J by 6 bases, leaving 9 bases between them. Germline V gene lookup returns CDR1 SGHVS and CDR2 FNYEAQ. This CDR3 has 14 amino acids. The CDR3 bases are TGTGCCAGCAGCTTAGTTTTGAGGGCCGGGGAGCTGTTTTTT. Translation: CASSLVLRAGELFF.

There are a few counts of this clone. This chain joins TRBV18 and TRBJ1-6; D uncertain. The CDR3 runs to 17 residues. Germline V gene sequence: CDR1 KGHSH, CDR2 LQKENI. Deletions cut 1 base from V and 0 bases from J, with 10 bases between. In nucleotides, the CDR3 is TGTGCCAGCTCACCACTTACTCCGAGCTCCTATAATTCACCCCTCCACTTT. The encoded protein is CASSPLTPSSYNSPLHF.

This sequence joins TRBV9 and TRBJ1-2; 8 positions agree with TRBD1. Germline V gene data show CDR1 as SGDLS and CDR2 as YYNGEE. V lost 3 bases and J lost 3; bases outside the gene matches: 7. This CDR3 has 15 amino acids. Written as DNA, the CDR3 is TGTGCCAGCAGCGAGTCGACAGGGGAGGACTATGGCTACACCTTC. It translates to CASSESTGEDYGYTF. The variable domain in full, completed from reference TRBV9 and TRBJ1-2, reads DSGVTQTPKHLITATGQRVTLRCSPRSGDLSVYWYQQSLDQGLQFLIQYYNGEERAKGNILERFSAQQFPDLHSELNLSSLELGDSALYFCASSESTGEDYGYTFGSGTRLTVV.

The gene calls are TRBV24-1 and TRBJ1-2; no definite D call. V gave up 4 bases and J gave up 5 bases, with 10 bases separating them. From germline, CDR1 is KGHDR and CDR2 SFDVKD. This CDR3 comprises 13 residues. CDR3 DNA: TGTGCCACCAGTGACAGACACGTTTATGGCTACACCTTC. It yields the protein CATSDRHVYGYTF.

V is TRBV19 and J is TRBJ2-1; 9 bases fit TRBD2. The CDR3 spans 15 residues. J was trimmed by 7 bases and V by 4 bases; bases with no gene match: 8. Germline V gene lookup returns CDR1 LNHDA and CDR2 SQIVND (reference sequence). The CDR3 region is CASSRIAGVKNEQFF. The CDR3 DNA follows: TGTGCCAGTAGTAGGATAGCGGGAGTGAAAAATGAGCAGTTCTTC.

This sequence joins TRBV9 and TRBJ2-7; D call uncertain. V was pared by 4 bases and J by 6 bases, with 23 bases between. The CDR3 length is 16 residues. Germline CDR1 reads SGDLS; CDR2 reads YYNGEE. CDR3 nucleotide sequence: TGTGCCAGCAGCCCGAGTTCTGTGACGGTATCGGGCGAGCAGTACTTC. Amino acids: CASSPSSVTVSGEQYF. The full variable domain, completed using reference TRBV9 and TRBJ2-7, is DSGVTQTPKHLITATGQRVTLRCSPRSGDLSVYWYQQSLDQGLQFLIQYYNGEERAKGNILERFSAQQFPDLHSELNLSSLELGDSALYFCASSPSSVTVSGEQYFGPGTRLTVT.

The V gene is TRBV5-1, the J gene TRBJ2-3; TRBD2 might be the D (6 bases). Trimming took 3 bases from V and 4 from J, leaving 9 bases between them. This CDR3 has 13 amino acids. Germline V CDR1 and CDR2: SGHRS, YFSETQ. CDR3 protein: CASSWPGADTQYF. CDR3 DNA sequence: TGCGCCAGCAGCTGGCCGGGGGCAGATACGCAGTATTTT.

The chain couples TRBV5-1 to TRBJ1-3; possible D gene TRBD1, 6 bases. The V end lost 3 bases, the J end lost 0 bases, and 10 bases lay between the germline ends. Per germline, CDR1 SGHRS and CDR2 YFSETQ. This CDR3 has 15 residues. CDR3 bases: TGCGCCAGCAGCTGGGGGGGCTCCTCTGGAAACACCATATATTTT. Translated, it gives CASSWGGSSGNTIYF.

The chain couples TRBV19 to TRBJ2-6; 10 bases line up with TRBD1. Germline values: CDR1 LNHDA, CDR2 SQIVND (reference sequence). The CDR3 runs 20 residues. Losses at the gene ends were 4 bases for V and 5 bases for J; bases not matched to a gene: 17. The CDR3 DNA reads as TGTGCCAGTAGTACAACGGGTATGGGACAGGGGCTCTCGAGGGCCAACGTCCTGACTTTC. Amino acids: CASSTTGMGQGLSRANVLTF.

J is TRBJ1-3 and V is TRBV7-9, with D maybe TRBD1 (6 bases). The CDR3 loop spans 16 amino acids. The germline CDR1 and CDR2 sequences are SEHNR and FQNEAQ (reference sequence). V shed 11 bases and J shed 1 base, with 21 bases lying between them. CDR3 DNA: TGTGCCTCTCTTCGTAGGGGGGGATTATCTGGAAACACCATATATTTT. It translates to CASLRRGGLSGNTIYF.

The genes are TRBV7-9 and TRBJ2-7, with D tentatively TRBD1 (6 bases). V was pared by 7 bases and J by 6 bases, with 16 bases between. The germline V gene encodes CDR1 SEHNR and CDR2 FQNEAQ (reference sequence). This CDR3 contains 13 residues. The CDR3 region is CASTTLGGTEQYF. CDR3 nucleotides: TGTGCCAGCACAACCCTTGGGGGCACCGAGCAGTACTTC.

This chain connects TRBV29-1 to TRBJ2-4; D perhaps matches TRBD1 (6 bases). Germline CDR1 and CDR2: SQVTM and ANQGSEA. The CDR3 loop spans 13 amino acids. V shed 7 bases and J shed 7 bases, with 17 bases lying between them. The CDR3 DNA is TGCAGCGGCCTAGGGGGTATTGGTAACATTCAGTACTTC. Residues: CSGLGGIGNIQYF.

CDR3 sequence: CASSLTRGTSFVNEQFF. CDR3 DNA: TGCGCCAGCAGCCTCACTAGAGGGACTAGCTTTGTCAATGAGCAGTTCTTC. V usage is TRBV5-1 and J usage is TRBJ2-1, with 9 bases identical to TRBD2. Germline V lookup: CDR1 SGHRS, CDR2 YFSETQ. The ends lost 4 bases at V and 6 bases at J; junction bases unmatched: 14. The CDR3 has 17 amino acids.

The V and J genes are TRBV7-8 and TRBJ2-3, with D unclear. V lost 0 bases and J 3 bases, leaving 4 bases between the germline ends. This CDR3 has 13 residues. CDR1 and CDR2 (germline): SGHVS, FQNEAQ. CDR3 DNA: TGTGCCAGCAGCTTAGCCCGGACAGATACGCAGTATTTT. It is translated as CASSLARTDTQYF.

The chain is built from TRBV28 and TRBJ1-5, with TRBD1 matching over 8 bases. CDR1 is MDHEN and CDR2 is SYDVKM in the germline V gene. Trimming removed 6 bases from V and 5 bases from J; junction bases left unmatched: 6. CDR3 length: 14 amino acids. The CDR3 nucleotides read TGTGCCAGCAGCTTAGACAGGGGCGATCAGCCCCAGCATTTT. It is translated as CASSLDRGDQPQHF.

The rearrangement joins TRBV7-9 to TRBJ1-6; maybe TRBD1 (5 bases). There are 15 residues in the CDR3. V lost 6 bases, J lost 7 bases, and 16 bases lay in between. Germline V gene lookup returns CDR1 SEHNR and CDR2 FQNEAQ (reference sequence). The CDR3 here is CASRDYGQKNSPLHF. The CDR3 DNA follows: TGTGCCAGCAGGGACTATGGACAAAAGAATTCACCCCTCCACTTT.

For the CDR3, the DNA is TGTGCCAGCTCACCCCCCTCGGTGAACGAGCAGTACTTC. Amino acid sequence: CASSPPSVNEQYF. The chain couples TRBV18 to TRBJ2-7; D is undetermined. V dropped 3 bases and J dropped 5 bases, with 11 bases sitting between them. The CDR3 spans 13 residues. The germline V gene has CDR1 KGHSH and CDR2 LQKENI.

This clone was picked up one time. The chain carries TRBV10-3 and TRBJ2-3; D gene unclear. CDR1 and CDR2 (germline): ENHRY, SYGVKD. Trimming removed 6 bases from V and 1 base from J, with 8 bases in between. This CDR3 is built from 13 residues. In DNA form, the CDR3 reads TGTGCCATCAGCCTATTAGGCACAGATACGCAGTATTTT. Its translation: CAISLLGTDTQYF.

The chain joins TRBV6-1 to TRBJ1-3, with TRBD1 as a possible D gene (5 bases). V lost 1 base to trimming and J lost 4 bases, with 17 bases between them. The CDR3 consists of 17 residues. Looked up from germline, CDR1 is MNHNS and CDR2 is SASEGT. The CDR3 sequence is CASSEGADSATGNTIYF. CDR3 sequence (DNA): TGTGCCAGCAGTGAAGGCGCCGACAGTGCCACAGGAAACACCATATATTTT.

The genes are TRBV6-5 and TRBJ2-2; the match to TRBD1 covers 8 bases. Unmatched junction bases numbered 6, after V lost 7 bases and J lost 5 bases. Germline CDR1 MNHEY, CDR2 SVGAGI. The CDR3 loop spans 14 amino acids. As DNA, the CDR3 is TGTGCCAGCACAAAGACAGGGGATACCGGGGAGCTGTTTTTT. This sequence encodes CASTKTGDTGELFF.

The chain couples TRBV25-1 to TRBJ1-1; D is possibly TRBD1 (5 bases). The CDR3 extends over 15 amino acids. Trimming left V 4 bases short and J 5 bases short, with 17 bases between. The germline CDR1 and CDR2 sequences are MGHDK and SYGVNS. The CDR3 bases are TGTGCCAGCAGTGGGCCCCGCCCTGGGGGGACTGAAGCTTTCTTT. This gives the protein CASSGPRPGGTEAFF.

The V call is TRBV7-8, the J call TRBJ2-1; the match to TRBD2 covers 14 bases. The germline V gene encodes CDR1 SGHVS and CDR2 FQNEAQ. The CDR3 runs to 18 residues. V shed 3 bases and J 2 bases; nucleotides not matched to a gene: 6. CDR3 in amino acids: CASSFGLAGGETYNEQFF. CDR3 nucleotides: TGTGCCAGCAGCTTCGGACTAGCGGGAGGCGAAACCTACAATGAGCAGTTCTTC.

The rearrangement uses TRBV7-3 and TRBJ1-5; D might be TRBD1 (6 bases). Per germline, CDR1 SGHTA and CDR2 FQGTGA. With 1 base removed from V and 7 bases from J, the gap between germline ends came to 8 bases. This CDR3 is 13 amino acids long. This CDR3 is CASSLRQGQPQHF. CDR3 in DNA: TGTGCCAGCAGCTTAAGGCAGGGGCAGCCCCAGCATTTT.